This T cell receptor beta chain was captured in a study of blood T cell repertoires in COVID-19 (dated by TCRdb to between 2020 and 2021). In the study overall: The collaborator samples originated in the United States, Italy and Spain and spanned the acute and convalescent phases of COVID-19. The dataset comprised deeply sampled blood TCRbeta repertoires from subjects exposed to, actively infected with, or recovered from COVID-19. The repertoires were made available in a free public database intended to serve as a resource for research on the immune response to SARS-CoV-2. Samples were obtained from the ongoing ImmuneRACE study (first 160 participants) and from roughly 1,300 subjects provided by 6 global collaborators. Where available, HLA class I and class II types were obtained from metadata supplied by the sample provider rather than from assay-based typing. A de-identified subject ID, COVID-19 status, age in years and sex were almost always included in the sample metadata. The material from the prospective study consisted of cDNA or gDNA derived from T cells, B-cell-depleted T cells, or PBMCs.

The junction shows trimming of 2 bases on V and 3 bases on J, plus 19 bases between the germline ends. The germline V gene (reference sequence) gives CDR1 as SEHNR and CDR2 as FQNEAQ. Spanning cysteine to phenylalanine, the CDR3 consists of 17 amino acids. Only the CDR3 DNA stays, 51 bases, in frame from base 1. One collaborating source in Seattle enrolled patients while the patients were actively infected and followed the patients over time throughout the course of disease. Each collaborating institution followed its own protocols to collect whole blood in K2EDTA tubes. Collaborator samples were shipped for TCRbeta analysis as frozen whole blood, isolated PBMCs, or DNA extracted from either sample type. Concerning this clone itself: Its antigen has not been determined. No qualities accompany the bases; no much larger clone lies one base away.

The investigation overall reported the following: The quantity of clinical and demographic metadata differed by source and by participant and was supplied without curation.

TCRbeta CDR3 regions were amplified from genomic DNA by means of the immunoSEQ Assay, a bias-controlled multiplex PCR. The source study handled its data this way. Nucleated cell counts per sample were estimated from amplification of reference gene primers within the assay. Sequence reads were collapsed and filtered to measure the absolute abundance of every unique TCRbeta CDR3 rearrangement. For each sample, productive Simpson clonality was calculated by taking the square root of Simpson's diversity index across productive rearrangements. TCRdb holds this immuneACCESS table with in-frame rearrangements only. Some clones are missing; in checked studies, unresolved V genes explain under half, and the rest has no known cause. The V and J calls and clone size come from that table; D and trimming were worked out from the DNA. This sample is represented by 100,000 to 150,000 clones; around 88% of them were singletons. Of the sample, roughly 3.9% is held by the ten largest clones.

This receptor was obtained from a man aged 55-75 years with COVID-19, enrolled during active disease. Sequencing input: peripheral blood. The V and J segments used are TRBV7-9 and TRBJ1-2; too little of a D gene remains to name it. This receptor has the CDR3 CASSLLRGQLEDYGYTF. At the DNA level, the sequence is TGTGCCAGCAGCTTATTGCGCGGGCAGCTAGAGGACTATGGCTACACCTTC. With the portions outside the CDR3 filled from the reference TRBV7-9 and TRBJ1-2 genes, the complete variable region becomes DTGVSQNPRHKITKRGQNVTFRCDPISEHNRLYWYRQTLGQGPEFLTYFQNEAQLEKSRLLSDRFSAERPKGSFSTLEIQRTEQGDSAMYLCASSLLRGQLEDYGYTFGSGTRLTVV.